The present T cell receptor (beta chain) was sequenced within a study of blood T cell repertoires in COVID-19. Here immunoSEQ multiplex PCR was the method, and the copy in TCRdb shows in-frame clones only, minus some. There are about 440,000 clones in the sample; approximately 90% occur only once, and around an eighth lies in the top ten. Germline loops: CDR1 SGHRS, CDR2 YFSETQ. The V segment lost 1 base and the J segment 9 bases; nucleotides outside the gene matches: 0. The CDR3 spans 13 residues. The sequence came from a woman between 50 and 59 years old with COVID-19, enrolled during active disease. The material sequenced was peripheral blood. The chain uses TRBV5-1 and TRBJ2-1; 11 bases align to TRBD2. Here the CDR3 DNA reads TGCGCCAGCAGCTTGACTAGCGGGGGTGAGCAGTTCTTC. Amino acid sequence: CASSLTSGGEQFF. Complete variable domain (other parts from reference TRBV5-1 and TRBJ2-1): KAGVTQTPRYLIKTRGQQVTLSCSPISGHRSVSWYQQTPGQGLQFLFEYFSETQRNKGNFPGRFSGRQFSNSRSEMNVSTLELGDSALYLCASSLTSGGEQFFGPGTRLTVL.